This is a list of T cell receptor beta chains from one sample in a study of T cell responses to AZD1222 COVID-19 vaccine. Generated by immunoSEQ multiplex PCR, the TCRdb table keeps only in-frame clones and is missing some. The data show around 160,000 clones, around 94% seen once. Material: peripheral blood, obtained 28 days after the second AZD1222 dose. These receptors all come from an adult who received the AZD1222 COVID-19 vaccine. Each CDR3 is given with its conserved first and last residue. Fields, in order: J gene, clone size, D gene, V gene, CDR3 DNA, CDR3 protein. D genes are given only for firm matches. Clone size, where shown, is once, few, many, or a class for clones that have expanded.

J gene: TRBJ2-7; clone size: .; D gene: .; V gene: TRBV7-6; CDR3 DNA: TGTGCCAGCAGCCTCGCCGACGGATACGAGCAGTACTTC; CDR3 protein: CASSLADGYEQYF
J gene: TRBJ1-3; clone size: .; D gene: .; V gene: TRBV15; CDR3 DNA: TGTGCCACCAGCAGACAACAGGGTATGGTAAACACCATATATTTT; CDR3 protein: CATSRQQGMVNTIYF
J gene: TRBJ1-5; clone size: .; D gene: .; V gene: TRBV27; CDR3 DNA: TGTGCCAGCAGTTTCGTCGGGGTTGGGCGATTTACTCAGCCCCAGCATTTT; CDR3 protein: CASSFVGVGRFTQPQHF
J gene: TRBJ2-7; clone size: .; D gene: .; V gene: TRBV19; CDR3 DNA: TGTGCCAGTAGTATAGAATGGAGCTACGAGCAGTACTTC; CDR3 protein: CASSIEWSYEQYF
J gene: TRBJ1-2; clone size: .; D gene: .; V gene: TRBV7-9; CDR3 DNA: TGTGCCAGCAGCTTAGCGCTGGCAGGGAACTATGGCTACACCTTC; CDR3 protein: CASSLALAGNYGYTF
J gene: TRBJ2-7; clone size: .; D gene: .; V gene: TRBV7-2; CDR3 DNA: TGTGCCAGCAGCTTAGGATCCGGCAGCCCCTACGAGCAGTACTTC; CDR3 protein: CASSLGSGSPYEQYF
J gene: TRBJ2-7; clone size: .; D gene: TRBD2; V gene: TRBV4-3; CDR3 DNA: TGCGCCAGCAGCCCCCGGGCGGGGGCAGTACTAGCGGGAGTCTGGGAGCAGTACTTC; CDR3 protein: CASSPRAGAVLAGVWEQYF
J gene: TRBJ1-6; clone size: few; D gene: .; V gene: TRBV28; CDR3 DNA: TGTGCCTCCCTACCGGCCGCGGTGCATAATTCACCCCTCCACTTT; CDR3 protein: CASLPAAVHNSPLHF
J gene: TRBJ1-3; clone size: .; D gene: .; V gene: TRBV6-5; CDR3 DNA: TGTGCCAGCAGTCGTCTGGCTACCGGAAACACCATATATTTT; CDR3 protein: CASSRLATGNTIYF
J gene: TRBJ2-1; clone size: .; D gene: TRBD2; V gene: TRBV3-1/TRBV3-2; CDR3 DNA: TGTGCCAGCAGCCAAGGGATTCCAGCGGGAGGGCCGGGTGAGCAGTTCTTC; CDR3 protein: CASSQGIPAGGPGEQFF
J gene: TRBJ2-1; clone size: .; D gene: TRBD2; V gene: TRBV27; CDR3 DNA: TGTGCCAGCAGTCGGCTAGCGGGAGGGACATACAATGAGCAGTTCTTC; CDR3 protein: CASSRLAGGTYNEQFF
J gene: TRBJ1-2; clone size: .; D gene: .; V gene: TRBV28; CDR3 DNA: TGTGCCAGCAGCCCCGGCTTGGGCTACACCTTC; CDR3 protein: CASSPGLGYTF
J gene: TRBJ2-1; clone size: .; D gene: TRBD1; V gene: TRBV9; CDR3 DNA: TGTGCCAGCAGCGTAGAGGGACAGGCCTACAATGAGCAGTTCTTC; CDR3 protein: CASSVEGQAYNEQFF
J gene: TRBJ2-1; clone size: .; D gene: .; V gene: TRBV5-1; CDR3 DNA: TGCGCCAGCAGCTTAGGGTATCGGAGTGAGCAGTTCTTC; CDR3 protein: CASSLGYRSEQFF
J gene: TRBJ1-1; clone size: .; D gene: .; V gene: TRBV5-1; CDR3 DNA: TGCGCCAGCAGCTGGAGGGGGGATTTGAACACTGAAGCTTTCTTT; CDR3 protein: CASSWRGDLNTEAFF